Sequencing of this T cell receptor (beta chain) was carried out in a study of Graves' ophthalmopathy and Graves' hyperthyroidism. Regarding the study as a whole: Most expanded thyroid clonotypes above 0.001 frequency also appeared in blood. Ophthalmopathy versus stable hyperthyroidism: 13-signature model gave around 86% sensitivity, approximately 80% specificity.

This clonotype was found many times. Its antigen is not identified. Researchers took RNA transcripts and amplified TCR beta CDR3 regions from them. A first-round RT-PCR used HTBI primers, followed by a second-round multiplex PCR. TCRdb re-analysed the multiplex PCR reads in MiXCR, keeping a single row per CDR3 protein. Found here are hundreds of thousands of distinct CDR3 sequences, 20% to 25% of them singletons; the top ten hold around 40%. V dropped 4 bases and J dropped 1; count of bases not matched to a gene: 5. The germline CDR1 and CDR2 sequences are MNHEY and SVGAGI. The CDR3 sequence is 16 residues long. Exclusion criteria comprised other autoimmune diseases, uncontrolled infections, pregnancy or lactation in patients. Diagnosis was based on clinical symptoms, serum thyroxine, TRAb, thyroid ultrasound and orbital computed tomography.

This clonotype was sampled from a woman in her 50s with Graves' ophthalmopathy. The material sequenced was peripheral blood. The rearrangement uses TRBV6-5 and TRBJ2-7, with TRBD2 matching over 12 bases. CDR3 DNA: TGTGCCAGCAGTTCTCTAGCGGGAGGGAGTTCCTACGAGCAGTACTTC. Translated, it gives CASSSLAGGSSYEQYF.